This TCR beta chain derives from a study of CD8 T cells in Susac syndrome. Germline values: CDR1 MNHEY, CDR2 SVGEGT. V dropped 5 bases and J dropped 2; count of bases not matched to a gene: 7. CDR3 size: 15 residues. With random hexamers, 0.5 to 1 ug RNA was reverse transcribed. TCRdb ran MiXCR on the immunoSEQ multiplex PCR reads and lists one entry per CDR3 protein. The data contain hundreds of thousands of distinct CDR3 sequences, approximately 89% of them singletons. The source is a human donor with multiple sclerosis. Sequenced material: CD8+ T cells from PBMCs. The chain couples TRBV6-2 or TRBV6-3 to TRBJ1-1; 8 nucleotides line up with TRBD1. The CDR3 region is CASSLYRGSNTEAFF. For the CDR3, the DNA is TGTGCCAGCAGTCTTTACAGGGGGAGCAACACTGAAGCTTTCTTT.